A selection of T cell receptor beta chains follows, all from one sample in a study of graft-versus-host responses after intestinal transplantation. Assay: immunoSEQ multiplex PCR; the TCRdb copy retains only in-frame clones and omits some. The table has 90,000 to 120,000 clones, approximately 86% seen once. These TCRs' antigens remain unknown. The sequencing here drew on unstimulated CD4+ T cells sorted from spleen or lymph node cells, taken before transplant. These receptors were obtained from a human donor who was the organ donor for an intestinal transplant. Both conserved end residues are part of each CDR3. A D gene is named only where the DNA matches it firmly. Size tells how often a clone was seen (once, few, many) or the class of an expanded clone, and some rows leave it out.

J,size,D,V,DNA,CDR3
TRBJ1-2,few,-,TRBV10-1,TGCGCCAGCAGTGAGTCGGGGAGGAACTATGGCTACACCTTC,CASSESGRNYGYTF
TRBJ2-3,-,-,TRBV9,TGTGCCAGCAGCGTAGCGACAGATACGCAGTATTTT,CASSVATDTQYF
TRBJ1-4,-,TRBD1,TRBV9,TGTGCCAGCAGCGCAAAACAGGGGCTTAATGAAAAACTGTTTTTT,CASSAKQGLNEKLFF
TRBJ1-6,-,-,TRBV5-1,TGCGCCAGCAGCTTGGGGGTGGATTTCTATAATTCACCCCTCCACTTT,CASSLGVDFYNSPLHF
TRBJ2-5,-,-,TRBV5-1,TGCGCCAGCAGCCCCGCAGGGGAGACCCAGTACTTC,CASSPAGETQYF
TRBJ2-7,-,TRBD1,TRBV6-1,TGTGCCAGCAGCTCCGGGACAGGAACCCAGTACTTC,CASSSGTGTQYF
TRBJ1-3,-,-,TRBV6-5,TGTGCCAGCAGTTACTCCAGGGGCCCTGGAAACACCATATATTTT,CASSYSRGPGNTIYF
TRBJ2-4,once,-,TRBV6-5,TGTGCCAGCAGCCTACAGGGTCCCAAAAACATTCAGTACTTC,CASSLQGPKNIQYF
TRBJ2-2,-,-,TRBV7-9,TGTGCCAGCAGCTTAGACACGAACACCGGGGAGCTGTTTTTT,CASSLDTNTGELFF
TRBJ1-2,few,-,TRBV28,TGTGCCAGCAGTTTATTTGAGGGCAGCTACACCTTC,CASSLFEGSYTF
TRBJ2-3,-,-,TRBV18,TGTGCCAGCTCACCACCGAGCGGGGATACGCAGTATTTT,CASSPPSGDTQYF
TRBJ1-3,-,TRBD1,TRBV14,TGTGCCAGCAGCCGACAGGGCCTCTCTGGAAACACCATATATTTT,CASSRQGLSGNTIYF
TRBJ2-7,-,-,TRBV11-1,TGTGCCAGCAGCCGGGTGGGCTACGAGCAGTACTTC,CASSRVGYEQYF
TRBJ2-5,-,TRBD1,TRBV6-5,TGTGCCAGCAGTTACCAACATACCGGGACAGTTTACTTC,CASSYQHTGTVYF
TRBJ2-7,-,-,TRBV7-6,TGTGCCAGCAGCTACACACGCACGGGGCCTGCGGCGGACGAGCAGTACTTC,CASSYTRTGPAADEQYF
TRBJ2-2,-,-,TRBV4-1,TGCGCCAGCAGCCCTTACACCGGGGAGCTGTTTTTT,CASSPYTGELFF
TRBJ2-2,-,TRBD1,TRBV27,TGTGCCAGCAGTTTCGGGACAGTCACCGGGGAGCTGTTTTTT,CASSFGTVTGELFF
TRBJ2-1,-,-,TRBV19,TGTGCCAGTAGCCCGGGCCGCAGCTCCTACAATGAGCAGTTCTTC,CASSPGRSSYNEQFF
TRBJ1-1,-,TRBD1,TRBV27,TGTGCCAGCAGTACGAACAGGGGGGAGTTAATGAACACTGAAGCTTTCTTT,CASSTNRGELMNTEAFF
TRBJ2-2,-,TRBD2,TRBV9,TGTGCCAGCAGCTATAGACTAGCGGGGAACACCGGGGAGCTGTTTTTT,CASSYRLAGNTGELFF
TRBJ1-1,-,-,TRBV13,TGTGCCAGCAGCCTCGGACAGAGGAACACTGAAGCTTTCTTT,CASSLGQRNTEAFF
TRBJ2-7,once,TRBD1,TRBV6-5,TGTGCCAGCGACTGGGACAGGGCCGACTCCTACGAGCAGTACTTC,CASDWDRADSYEQYF
TRBJ2-7,-,-,TRBV7-9,TGTGCCAGCACCCCAGGGGGGGCACGCCAGTACTTC,CASTPGGARQYF
TRBJ1-1,-,-,TRBV10-3,TGTGCCATCAGCCTGGGACCTGGGGCTGAAGCTTTCTTT,CAISLGPGAEAFF
TRBJ1-4,-,TRBD1,TRBV5-4,TGTGCCAGCAGCTTGGACAGGGGGATTAATGAAAAACTGTTTTTT,CASSLDRGINEKLFF
TRBJ2-7,few,-,TRBV11-3,TGTGCCAGCAGCTTAGGCGGGGGCATCTACGAGCAGTACTTC,CASSLGGGIYEQYF
TRBJ2-5,-,-,TRBV12-5,TGTGCTAGTGGTTTGGACCATGCAGAGACCCAGTACTTC,CASGLDHAETQYF
TRBJ2-5,-,-,TRBV7-2,TGTGCCAGCAGCTTAGTTCAGTTAGGACAAGGAGAGACCCAGTACTTC,CASSLVQLGQGETQYF
TRBJ1-1,-,TRBD1,TRBV10-1,TGCGCCAGCAGTGATACAGGGGGCCTGGCTGAAGCTTTCTTT,CASSDTGGLAEAFF
TRBJ2-1,-,TRBD1,TRBV11-2,TGTGCCAGCAGCTCACTGGACAGGTACAATGAGCAGTTCTTC,CASSSLDRYNEQFF
TRBJ2-2,-,-,TRBV10-2,TGCGCCAGCAGTACCCCGGGACTTGGGGGCACCGGGGAGCTGTTTTTT,CASSTPGLGGTGELFF
TRBJ2-5,-,-,TRBV11-2,TGTGCCAGCAGCTTAGATCTAGGAGGGGGCCAAGAGACCCAGTACTTC,CASSLDLGGGQETQYF
TRBJ2-5,-,-,TRBV30,TGTGCCGTATACCCGGGACCCGGAGAGACCCAGTACTTC,CAVYPGPGETQYF
TRBJ2-1,-,-,TRBV29-1,TGCAGCGTTGCGTGGGGTCGTGAGTTCTTC,CSVAWGREFF
TRBJ2-7,-,TRBD1,TRBV5-1,TGCGCCAGCAGTTTGAAACAGACAGGGGCACCAGGACAGCAGTACTTC,CASSLKQTGAPGQQYF
TRBJ1-2,-,-,TRBV7-2,TGTGCCAGCAGCTGGGGGACTGGAGCTAACTATGGCTACACCTTC,CASSWGTGANYGYTF
TRBJ2-3,-,-,TRBV9,TGTGCCAGCAGCGCACGTAGCGAACTCTTCACAGATACGCAGTATTTT,CASSARSELFTDTQYF
TRBJ1-6,-,TRBD1,TRBV19,TGTGCCAGTAGCGGACAGGTCACCTATAATTCACCCCTCCACTTT,CASSGQVTYNSPLHF
TRBJ2-1,once,-,TRBV10-3,TGTGCCATCAGTGAGCCGCCGTCCAATGAGCAGTTCTTC,CAISEPPSNEQFF
TRBJ2-1,once,-,TRBV25-1,TGTGCCAGCAGTGAGTTGAATGAGCAGTTCTTC,CASSELNEQFF
TRBJ1-2,-,-,TRBV20-1,TGCAGTGCTACCAGGGACTATGGCTACACCTTC,CSATRDYGYTF
TRBJ2-7,-,-,TRBV25-1,TGTGCCAGCAGCCCCGACAGGCCTCCGGTGGGAGAGCAGTACTTC,CASSPDRPPVGEQYF
TRBJ2-5,-,-,TRBV29-1,TGCAGCGCCAGGGTCCACCAAGAGACCCAGTACTTC,CSARVHQETQYF
TRBJ1-4,-,TRBD1,TRBV2,TGTGCCAGCAGGGACAGGGAGACGGGGAAACTGTTTTTT,CASRDRETGKLFF
TRBJ2-5,-,-,TRBV11-3,TGTGCCAGCAGCTTGCTAGAGACCCAGTACTTC,CASSLLETQYF
TRBJ1-1,-,-,TRBV11-3,TGTGCCAGCAGCTTAGTTGAGGCGGGCACTGAAGCTTTCTTT,CASSLVEAGTEAFF
TRBJ2-1,-,-,TRBV7-2,TGTGCCAGCAGCTTCGGGGGCGCCACCTACAATGAGCAGTTCTTC,CASSFGGATYNEQFF
TRBJ2-3,-,-,TRBV5-6,TGTGCCAGCAGCTTGGTTAGCACCCCTAGCACAGATACGCAGTATTTT,CASSLVSTPSTDTQYF
TRBJ1-4,-,TRBD1,TRBV27,TGTGCCAGCAGTCAGACAGGGTATGAAAAACTGTTTTTT,CASSQTGYEKLFF
TRBJ1-1,-,-,TRBV7-2,TGTGCCAGCAGCTTAAAACCCCGACAGAGTTTGCCGAACACTGAAGCTTTCTTT,CASSLKPRQSLPNTEAFF
TRBJ2-4,-,TRBD1,TRBV2,TGTGCCAGCAGTGGGGACAGGGGTGCCAAAAACATTCAGTACTTC,CASSGDRGAKNIQYF
TRBJ2-5,-,TRBD2,TRBV18,TGTGCCAGCTCACCGGGCGGGGGGCAAGAGACCCAGTACTTC,CASSPGGGQETQYF
TRBJ2-5,-,TRBD2,TRBV19,TGTGCCAGTAGTGTCCCGGGACTAGCGAGCGGGGAGACCCAGTACTTC,CASSVPGLASGETQYF
TRBJ2-3,-,-,TRBV11-2,TGTGCCAGCAGCTTAGGACTAGCAGATACGCAGTATTTT,CASSLGLADTQYF
TRBJ1-1,-,-,TRBV7-9,TGTGCCAGCAGTACTCAAGATGGGGGTGGCACTGAAGCTTTCTTT,CASSTQDGGGTEAFF
TRBJ1-5,-,-,TRBV19,TGTGCCAGTAGTGACAGGTTTCAGCCCCAGCATTTT,CASSDRFQPQHF
TRBJ1-2,-,-,TRBV2,TGTTACCATGGGGAGCATAGCTATGGCTACACCTTC,CYHGEHSYGYTF